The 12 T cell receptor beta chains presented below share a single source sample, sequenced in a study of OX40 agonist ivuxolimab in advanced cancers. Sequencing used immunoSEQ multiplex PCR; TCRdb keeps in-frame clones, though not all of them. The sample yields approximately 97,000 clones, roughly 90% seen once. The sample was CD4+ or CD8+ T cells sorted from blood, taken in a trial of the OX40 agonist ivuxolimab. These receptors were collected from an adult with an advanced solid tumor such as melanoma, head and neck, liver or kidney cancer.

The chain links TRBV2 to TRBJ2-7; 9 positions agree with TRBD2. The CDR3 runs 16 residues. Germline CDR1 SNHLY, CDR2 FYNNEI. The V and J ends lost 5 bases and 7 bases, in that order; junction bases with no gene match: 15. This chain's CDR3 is CASSPLDIAGEGEQYF. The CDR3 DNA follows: TGTGCCAGCAGTCCGCTCGATATAGCGGGAGAAGGAGAGCAGTACTTC.

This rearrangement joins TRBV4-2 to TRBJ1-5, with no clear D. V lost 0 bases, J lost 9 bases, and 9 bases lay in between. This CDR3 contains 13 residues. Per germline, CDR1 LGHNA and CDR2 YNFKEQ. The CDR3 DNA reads TGTGCCAGCAGCCAAGATTGGAGGCTGCCCCAGCATTTT. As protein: CASSQDWRLPQHF.

The CDR3: CAWSVGQGPYNEQFF. The CDR3 nucleotides are TGTGCCTGGAGTGTGGGGCAGGGGCCCTACAATGAGCAGTTCTTC. This chain links TRBV30 with TRBJ2-1; a weak D match, TRBD1 (6 bases). The ends were cut back, 0 bases at V and 2 bases at J, with 11 bases in the middle. The CDR3 consists of 15 residues. The germline CDR1 and CDR2 sequences are GTSNPN and SVGIG (reference sequence).

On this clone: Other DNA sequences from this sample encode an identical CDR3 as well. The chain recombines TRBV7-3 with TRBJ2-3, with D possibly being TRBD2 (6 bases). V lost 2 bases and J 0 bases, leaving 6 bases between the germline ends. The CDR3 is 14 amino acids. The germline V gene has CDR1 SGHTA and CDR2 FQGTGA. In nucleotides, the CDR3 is TGTGCCAGCAGCTTAGGGACTAGCACAGATACGCAGTATTTT. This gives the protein CASSLGTSTDTQYF.

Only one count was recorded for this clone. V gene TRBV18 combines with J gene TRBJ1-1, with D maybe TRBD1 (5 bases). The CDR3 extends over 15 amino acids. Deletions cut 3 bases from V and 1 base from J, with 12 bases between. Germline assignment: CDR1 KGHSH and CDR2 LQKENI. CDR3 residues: CASSPFTDRNTEAFF. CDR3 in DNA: TGTGCCAGCTCACCCTTCACCGACAGGAACACTGAAGCTTTCTTT.

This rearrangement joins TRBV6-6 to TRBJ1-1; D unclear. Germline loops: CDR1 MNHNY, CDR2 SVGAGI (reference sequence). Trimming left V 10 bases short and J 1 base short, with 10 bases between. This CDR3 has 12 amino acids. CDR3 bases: TGTGCCACCGTCCCAGCGAACACTGAAGCTTTCTTT. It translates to CATVPANTEAFF.

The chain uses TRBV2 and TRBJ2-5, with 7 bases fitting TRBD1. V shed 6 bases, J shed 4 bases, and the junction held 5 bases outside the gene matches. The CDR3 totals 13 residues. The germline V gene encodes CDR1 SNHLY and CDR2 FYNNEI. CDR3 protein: CASSQGGPETQYF. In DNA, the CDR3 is TGTGCCAGCAGCCAAGGGGGCCCAGAGACCCAGTACTTC.

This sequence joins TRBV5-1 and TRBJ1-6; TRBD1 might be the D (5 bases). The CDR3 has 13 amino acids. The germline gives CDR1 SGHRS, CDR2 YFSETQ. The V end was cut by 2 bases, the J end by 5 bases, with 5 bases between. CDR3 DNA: TGCGCCAGCAGCTTACAGGATAATTCACCCCTCCACTTT. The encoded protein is CASSLQDNSPLHF.

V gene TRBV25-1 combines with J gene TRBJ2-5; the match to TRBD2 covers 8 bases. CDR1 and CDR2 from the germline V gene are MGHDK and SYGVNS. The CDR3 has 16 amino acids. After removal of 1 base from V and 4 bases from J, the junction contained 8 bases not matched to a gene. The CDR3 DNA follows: TGTGCCAGCAGTGAATGGATTAGCGGGATTGGAGAGACCCAGTACTTC. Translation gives CASSEWISGIGETQYF.

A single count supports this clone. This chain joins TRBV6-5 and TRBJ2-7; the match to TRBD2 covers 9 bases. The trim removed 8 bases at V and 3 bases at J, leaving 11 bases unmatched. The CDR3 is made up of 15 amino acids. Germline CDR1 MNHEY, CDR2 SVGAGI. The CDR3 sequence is CASQLLDSGSYEQYF. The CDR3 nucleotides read TGTGCCAGCCAGTTATTGGATAGCGGGAGCTACGAGCAGTACTTC.

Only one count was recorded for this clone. The CDR3 nucleotides are TGTGCCAGCAATCCAGGGGGGACCGCCTATGGCTACACCTTC. Amino acid sequence: CASNPGGTAYGYTF. The rearrangement uses TRBV6-1 and TRBJ1-2; TRBD1 aligns across 7 bases. V dropped 7 bases and J dropped 4; count of bases not matched to a gene: 9. Germline-derived CDR1 and CDR2 are MNHNS and SASEGT. The CDR3 covers 14 residues.

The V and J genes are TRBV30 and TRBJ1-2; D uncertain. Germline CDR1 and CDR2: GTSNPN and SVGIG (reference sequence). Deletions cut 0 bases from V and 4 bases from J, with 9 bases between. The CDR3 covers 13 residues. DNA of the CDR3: TGTGCCTGGAGTGTAGGGCGGTTCTATGGCTACACCTTC. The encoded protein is CAWSVGRFYGYTF.